This T cell receptor (beta chain) is from a study of Ad26.COV2.S vaccination and SARS-CoV-2 variants. Germline values: CDR1 SGDLS, CDR2 YYNGEE. The germline V and J ends were trimmed by 0 bases and 7 bases, with 11 bases remaining between them. The CDR3 extends over 14 amino acids. Data came from immunoSEQ multiplex PCR; TCRdb stores just in-frame clones and leaves some out. The sample lists over 250,000 clones, roughly 86% occurring once. The treatment was: roughly 19 received Ad26.COV2.S at low or high dose, single or two shots; a few received placebo; per-sample allocation not given. After the first vaccine or placebo injection, samples were drawn on day 63.

The sample in question was peripheral blood, obtained in a trial of Ad26.COV2.S vaccine versus placebo. The gene calls are TRBV9 and TRBJ2-1; perhaps TRBD1 as D (6 bases). This clonotype was obtained from a person between 18 and 60 years old who received the Ad26.COV2.S COVID-19 vaccine or a placebo. CDR3 coding DNA: TGTGCCAGCAGCGTAGTACAGGGAAAGAATGAGCAGTTCTTC. Residues: CASSVVQGKNEQFF.